The next 24 T cell receptor beta chains were all read from a single sample in a study of T cell responses to AZD1222 COVID-19 vaccine. Clones were read by immunoSEQ multiplex PCR, and TCRdb kept only the in-frame ones, dropping some. The sample yields 130,000 or so clones, 93% seen once. The material sequenced was peripheral blood, taken on day 0 of MenACWY control vaccination. The receptors originated from an adult in good health.

This clone showed up just once. The J gene is TRBJ2-1, the V gene TRBV3-1 (or the pseudogene TRBV3-2), with TRBD2 identical over 9 bases. V gave up 2 bases and J gave up 9 bases; unmatched junction bases: 11. Per the germline V gene, CDR1 is LGHDT and CDR2 is YNNKEL (reference sequence). The CDR3 has 16 amino acids. The CDR3 sequence: CASSQLVAGEWGEQFF. The DNA of the CDR3 is TGTGCCAGCAGCCAATTAGTAGCGGGAGAGTGGGGTGAGCAGTTCTTC.

The V call is TRBV4-1, the J call TRBJ1-5, with no clear D. This CDR3 is built from 15 residues. Trimming took 3 bases from V and 6 from J, leaving 15 bases between them. The V gene's germline CDR1 is MGHRA and CDR2 YSYEKL. CDR3 protein: CASSHPGKAGQPQHF. The CDR3 coding sequence is TGCGCCAGCAGCCACCCCGGGAAGGCAGGTCAGCCCCAGCATTTT.

This chain links TRBV18 with TRBJ2-5; 8 nucleotides agree with TRBD1. Germline values: CDR1 KGHSH, CDR2 LQKENI. Trimming at V came to 6 bases and at J to 1 base, leaving 4 bases not matched to a gene. The CDR3 is made up of 14 amino acids. For the CDR3, the DNA is TGTGCCAGCTCGGGCGGGACAGGCCAAGAGACCCAGTACTTC. Amino acids: CASSGGTGQETQYF.

The chain joins TRBV5-1 to TRBJ2-2, with a weak D call TRBD2 (5 bases). Trimming removed 1 base from V and 7 bases from J, with 11 bases in between. The length of the CDR3 is 14 residues. Germline CDR1 and CDR2: SGHRS and YFSETQ. CDR3 sequence: CASSLSGNGGELFF. The CDR3 DNA sequence: TGCGCCAGCAGCTTGTCCGGGAATGGCGGGGAGCTGTTTTTT.

The V call is TRBV3-1 (or the pseudogene TRBV3-2), the J call TRBJ2-2; possible D gene TRBD1, 5 bases. Trimming left V 0 bases short and J 0 bases short, with 11 bases between. CDR1 and CDR2 (germline): LGHDT, YNNKEL (reference sequence). The CDR3 is 17 amino acids. The CDR3 DNA reads TGTGCCAGCAGCCAAGATATCAGGGCCCCGAACACCGGGGAGCTGTTTTTT. Its protein is CASSQDIRAPNTGELFF.

A few counts support this clone. V and J are TRBV24-1 and TRBJ2-2, with 11 bases aligning to TRBD1. Germline V gene lookup returns CDR1 KGHDR and CDR2 SFDVKD. This CDR3 is built from 17 residues. V trimming: 5 bases; J trimming: 0 bases; junction bases outside the gene matches: 4. CDR3 bases: TGTGCCACCAGTGGGGACAGGGGGTATTCGAACACCGGGGAGCTGTTTTTT. Translating it yields CATSGDRGYSNTGELFF.

The chain employs TRBV15 and TRBJ1-5, with a tentative D call TRBD1 (6 bases). CDR1 and CDR2 (germline): LNHNV, YYDKDF (reference sequence). The CDR3 loop spans 16 amino acids. The V and J ends lost 0 bases and 7 bases respectively, with 16 bases between them. The CDR3, as DNA: TGTGCCACCAGCAGAGATATGTCAGGGGCCGAGCAGCCCCAGCATTTT. It encodes CATSRDMSGAEQPQHF.

This chain joins TRBV7-9 and TRBJ1-2; 7 bases agree with TRBD1. Germline V CDR1 and CDR2: SEHNR, FQNEAQ (reference sequence). The J segment lost 3 bases and the V segment lost 1 base, leaving 5 bases of the junction unmatched. This CDR3 contains 15 residues. CDR3 sequence reads: CASSLGSGTDYGYTF. CDR3 nucleotide sequence: TGTGCCAGCAGCTTAGGCTCCGGGACAGACTATGGCTACACCTTC.

The chain recombines TRBV5-6 with TRBJ2-7; 7 bases fit TRBD1. V gave up 7 bases and J gave up 2 bases; unmatched junction bases: 3. Germline CDR1 and CDR2: SGHDT and YYEEEE. This CDR3 region has 12 residues. The CDR3 sequence: CASQTGPYEQYF. The CDR3 nucleotides read TGTGCCAGCCAGACAGGGCCCTACGAGCAGTACTTC.

The chain couples TRBV27 to TRBJ1-5; D is uncertain. The V gene's germline CDR1 is MNHEY and CDR2 SMNVEV (reference sequence). CDR3 size: 13 residues. Trimming took 3 bases from V and 1 from J, leaving 4 bases between them. CDR3 region: CASSLGSNQPQHF. DNA of the CDR3: TGTGCCAGCAGTTTGGGCAGCAATCAGCCCCAGCATTTT.

This chain joins TRBV2 and TRBJ2-7; TRBD2 agrees at 9 bases. Trimming took 5 bases from V and 3 from J; bases not matched to a gene: 8. The V gene's germline CDR1 is SNHLY and CDR2 FYNNEI. The CDR3 is made up of 15 amino acids. The CDR3 DNA is TGTGCCAGCAGTCCAGTTGCGGGAGGGATCTACGAGCAGTACTTC. This codes for CASSPVAGGIYEQYF.

This chain connects TRBV7-9 to TRBJ1-5; possibly TRBD1 for D (5 bases). V lost 6 bases to trimming and J lost 7 bases, with 13 bases between them. Germline V gene sequence: CDR1 SEHNR, CDR2 FQNEAQ (reference sequence). The CDR3 sequence is 13 residues long. The CDR3 DNA sequence: TGTGCCAGCAGTAACGGGGGGAGCCAGCCCCAGCATTTT. Its translation: CASSNGGSQPQHF.

V and J are TRBV7-2 and TRBJ1-2; D possibly corresponds to TRBD1 (5 bases). V was shortened by 6 bases and J by 2 bases, with 13 bases between the two germline ends. CDR1 and CDR2 (germline): SGHTA, FQGNSA. The CDR3 has 14 amino acids. The CDR3 bases are TGTGCCAGCAGTCTCGACAGTGTCAACTATGGCTACACCTTC. The encoded protein is CASSLDSVNYGYTF. The complete variable domain, with remaining parts taken from reference TRBV7-2 and TRBJ1-2, reads GAGVSQSPSNKVTEKGKDVELRCDPISGHTALYWYRQSLGQGLEFLIYFQGNSAPDKSGLPSDRFSAERTGGSVSTLTIQRTQQEDSAVYLCASSLDSVNYGYTFGSGTRLTVV.

This clone was recorded once. CDR3 nucleotides: TGTGCCAGTAGTTTCGGGACTAGCGGGGCTTACAATGAGCAGTTCTTC. Its translation is CASSFGTSGAYNEQFF. J is TRBJ2-1 and V is TRBV19; 13 bases align to TRBD2. J gave up 4 bases and V 5 bases, and 5 bases lay outside the gene matches. The germline gives CDR1 LNHDA, CDR2 SQIVND (reference sequence). The CDR3 is 16 amino acids.

V is TRBV7-8 and J is TRBJ2-1; no reliable D call. The ends were cut back, 1 base at V and 0 bases at J, with 13 bases in the middle. Germline V gene lookup returns CDR1 SGHVS and CDR2 FQNEAQ. CDR3 length: 17 residues. CDR3 loop: CASSLGRSPSSYNEQFF. CDR3 nucleotides: TGTGCCAGCAGCTTAGGTAGGTCCCCGAGCTCCTACAATGAGCAGTTCTTC.

This chain uses TRBV19 with TRBJ2-2; the match to TRBD1 covers 7 bases. Germline trimming cut 5 bases from V and 4 bases from J; bases unmatched to any gene: 13. CDR1 is LNHDA, CDR2 SQIVND, per germline (reference sequence). This CDR3 spans 17 amino acids. In DNA, the CDR3 is TGTGCCAGTAGTCCCCTTTTCCGGGACAGCAGCACCGGGGAGCTGTTTTTT. It encodes CASSPLFRDSSTGELFF.

V and J are TRBV2 and TRBJ1-1, with D unclear. The CDR3 length is 15 residues. Trimming pared 0 bases from V and 2 bases from J, leaving 10 bases between. The germline CDR1 and CDR2 sequences are SNHLY and FYNNEI. DNA for the CDR3: TGTGCCAGCAGTGAAGCCCTACTAGGAAACACTGAAGCTTTCTTT. It yields the protein CASSEALLGNTEAFF. Variable domain in full (rest from reference TRBV2 and TRBJ1-1): EPEVTQTPSHQVTQMGQEVILRCVPISNHLYFYWYRQILGQKVEFLVSFYNNEISEKSEIFDDQFSVERPDGSNFTLKIRSTKLEDSAMYFCASSEALLGNTEAFFGQGTRLTVV.

In DNA form, the CDR3 reads TGTGCCAGTTCTACAGGGTTTGGAAACACCATATATTTT. Its protein is CASSTGFGNTIYF. This rearrangement joins TRBV7-2 to TRBJ1-3; TRBD1 is a possible D gene (6 bases). The V gene lost 9 bases and the J gene lost 3 bases, with 12 bases spanning the gap. This CDR3 has 13 residues. Germline V CDR1 and CDR2: SGHTA, FQGNSA.

This chain links TRBV6-5 with TRBJ2-7; possibly TRBD2 for D (5 bases). Trimming shortened V by 2 bases and J by 6 bases, and 5 bases separated the two germline ends. This CDR3 has 11 residues. CDR1 and CDR2 (germline): MNHEY, SVGAGI. The DNA of the CDR3 is TGTGCCAGCAGTTACGGAGGCGAGCAGTACTTC. It is translated as CASSYGGEQYF.

The rearrangement uses TRBV7-6 and TRBJ2-2; TRBD2 aligns across 8 bases. V lost 5 bases and J lost 10; bases outside the gene matches: 12. Germline CDR1 is SGHVS and CDR2 is FNYEAQ. This CDR3 comprises 15 residues. CDR3 in amino acids: CASSPGFSGAKELFF. DNA of the CDR3: TGTGCCAGCAGCCCGGGGTTTAGCGGGGCTAAGGAGCTGTTTTTT.

The gene calls are TRBV19 and TRBJ2-1; D is possibly TRBD1 or TRBD2 (6 bases each). Trimming stripped 0 bases from V and 0 bases from J, with 12 bases between. CDR1 and CDR2 from the germline V gene are LNHDA and SQIVND (reference sequence). This CDR3 region has 17 residues. The CDR3 is CASSIEGAGLSYNEQFF. The DNA of the CDR3 is TGTGCCAGTAGTATAGAGGGGGCGGGACTCTCCTACAATGAGCAGTTCTTC.

This clone appeared a single time. This chain joins TRBV5-1 and TRBJ2-1; D gene ambiguous. CDR1 and CDR2 from the germline V gene are SGHRS and YFSETQ. The germline V and J ends were trimmed by 0 bases and 8 bases, with 12 bases remaining between them. The CDR3 totals 14 residues. The CDR3: CASSLGARRDEQFF. The DNA of the CDR3 is TGCGCCAGCAGCTTGGGGGCGCGCCGGGATGAGCAGTTCTTC.

This clone was picked up one time. The same CDR3 is also encoded by other DNA sequences in this sample. J is TRBJ2-7 and V is TRBV3-1 (or the pseudogene TRBV3-2), with unresolved D. The V end lost 0 bases, the J end lost 4 bases, and 4 bases lay between the germline ends. Germline-derived CDR1 and CDR2 are LGHDT and YNNKEL (reference sequence). This CDR3 is built from 12 residues. The CDR3 sequence: CASSQDRYEQYF. As DNA, the CDR3 is TGTGCCAGCAGCCAAGACCGTTACGAGCAGTACTTC.

This rearrangement joins TRBV29-1 to TRBJ2-7; D remains unclear. V was clipped by 1 base and J by 5 bases, with 9 bases between them. Germline V gene sequence: CDR1 SQVTM, CDR2 ANQGSEA. This CDR3 is 12 amino acids long. CDR3 DNA sequence: TGCAGCGTTGAAGGGAATGGAAACGAGCAGTACTTC. Its translation: CSVEGNGNEQYF.